The 32 T cell receptor beta chains listed next were all sequenced from one sample in a study of blood T cell repertoires in COVID-19. The method was immunoSEQ multiplex PCR; TCRdb's version includes in-frame clones alone and lacks a portion of them. The sample yields around 63,000 clones, 75% to 90% seen once. The material sequenced was peripheral blood. These TCRs come from a woman aged 55-70 years with COVID-19, enrolled during active disease.

This clone was seen once. The chain links TRBV6-1 to TRBJ1-5; weak D call: TRBD1 (5 bases). Germline-derived CDR1 and CDR2 are MNHNS and SASEGT. This CDR3 contains 16 residues. The V end was cut by 4 bases, the J end by 0 bases, with 13 bases between. The CDR3 is CASSGAQVNSNQPQHF. For the CDR3, the DNA is TGTGCCAGCAGTGGAGCACAGGTTAATAGCAATCAGCCCCAGCATTTT.

In DNA form, the CDR3 reads TGTGCCAGCAGTCCTGACAGGGGGCGCAATCAGCCCCAGCATTTT. The encoded protein is CASSPDRGRNQPQHF. V is TRBV2 and J is TRBJ1-5; TRBD1 matches at 10 bases. V was clipped by 5 bases and J by 2 bases; unmatched bases: 3. Germline lookup yields CDR1 SNHLY and CDR2 FYNNEI. CDR3 length: 15 amino acids.

The chain joins TRBV18 to TRBJ1-4; 9 nucleotides match TRBD1. Germline-derived CDR1 and CDR2 are KGHSH and LQKENI. V lost 2 bases to trimming and J lost 7 bases; unmatched junction nucleotides: 8. The CDR3 spans 16 residues. CDR3 in DNA: TGTGCCAGCTCACCATCCTCGACAGGGGGATCTGAAAAACTGTTTTTT. Amino acid sequence: CASSPSSTGGSEKLFF.

J is TRBJ1-2 and V is TRBV7-2; weak D call: TRBD1 (5 bases). V gave up 6 bases and J gave up 6 bases, with 17 bases separating them. Germline CDR1 reads SGHTA; CDR2 reads FQGNSA. The CDR3 contains 14 residues. CDR3: CASRKVQGVDGYTF. DNA of the CDR3: TGTGCCAGCAGAAAGGTGCAGGGTGTGGATGGCTACACCTTC.

The chain employs TRBV18 and TRBJ1-6; tentative D call: TRBD1 (5 bases). Trimming took off 8 bases at V and 10 bases at J, with 21 bases between the two ends. This CDR3 region has 15 residues. Germline CDR1 reads KGHSH; CDR2 reads LQKENI. For the CDR3, the DNA is TGTGCCAGCCCAAACCCCGTCAGGGTCGGGTCACCCCTCCACTTT. As protein: CASPNPVRVGSPLHF.

J is TRBJ2-5 and V is TRBV12-3 or TRBV12-4; 7 bases are a match to TRBD1. The length of the CDR3 is 13 residues. The ends lost 7 bases at V and 2 bases at J; junction bases unmatched: 4. The CDR3 DNA reads TGTGCCAGCACCCTGACAGGGCAAGAGACCCAGTACTTC. Its translation: CASTLTGQETQYF.

The rearrangement joins TRBV7-2 to TRBJ1-2, with D maybe TRBD1 (6 bases). The ends were cut back, 5 bases at V and 2 bases at J, with 12 bases in the middle. The CDR3 extends over 14 amino acids. Germline V CDR1 and CDR2: SGHTA, FQGNSA. CDR3 sequence (DNA): TGTGCCAGCAGCCCCTACAGGGTCAACTATGGCTACACCTTC. This gives the protein CASSPYRVNYGYTF.

The rearrangement links TRBV13 to TRBJ2-1, with D possibly being TRBD1 (6 bases). V was pared by 0 bases and J by 9 bases, with 12 bases between. Germline CDR1 PRHDT, CDR2 FYEKMQ (reference sequence). This CDR3 comprises 14 residues. The DNA of the CDR3 is TGTGCCAGCAGCTTAGGACAGGGATTAGGTGAGCAGTTCTTC. Its protein product is CASSLGQGLGEQFF.

V and J are TRBV5-1 and TRBJ1-1, with D possibly matching TRBD1 (5 bases). CDR3 size: 16 residues. V lost 4 bases and J 5 bases, leaving 21 bases between the germline ends. Germline V gene sequence: CDR1 SGHRS, CDR2 YFSETQ. CDR3 in DNA: TGCGCCAGCAGCGACTTGACCGGGACTCCTCGAACTGAAGCTTTCTTT. Translating it yields CASSDLTGTPRTEAFF.

This rearrangement joins TRBV7-9 to TRBJ2-4, with 8 positions matching TRBD2. This CDR3 comprises 12 residues. V shed 4 bases, J shed 9 bases, and the junction held 2 bases outside the gene matches. From germline, CDR1 is SEHNR and CDR2 FQNEAQ (reference sequence). The CDR3 DNA reads TGTGCCAGCAGCTCGGGGGGGAGCATTCAGTACTTC. It specifies CASSSGGSIQYF. The whole variable domain, filled in from reference TRBV7-9 and TRBJ2-4, reads DTGVSQNPRHKITKRGQNVTFRCDPISEHNRLYWYRQTLGQGPEFLTYFQNEAQLEKSRLLSDRFSAERPKGSFSTLEIQRTEQGDSAMYLCASSSGGSIQYFGAGTRLSVL.

The V and J genes are TRBV5-1 and TRBJ2-1, with D perhaps matching TRBD2 (6 bases). V lost 5 bases, J lost 5 bases, and 14 bases lay in between. The germline V gene has CDR1 SGHRS and CDR2 YFSETQ. This CDR3 is 14 amino acids long. CDR3 nucleotides: TGCGCCAGCAGAAGCGGCGGGAACAACAATGAGCAGTTCTTC. As protein: CASRSGGNNNEQFF.

The J gene is TRBJ2-1, the V gene TRBV6-2 or TRBV6-3; no firm D call. V was trimmed by 5 bases and J by 6 bases, leaving 8 bases between them. The V gene's germline CDR1 is MNHEY and CDR2 SVGEGT. The CDR3 length is 12 residues. The CDR3 DNA follows: TGTGCCAGCAGTCGAGTAAGCAATGAGCAGTTCTTC. Encoded protein: CASSRVSNEQFF.

This chain uses TRBV3-1 (or the pseudogene TRBV3-2) with TRBJ2-7; D might be TRBD2 (5 bases). The CDR3 is 14 residues long. The germline CDR1 and CDR2 sequences are LGHDT and YNNKEL (reference sequence). With 0 bases removed from V and 12 bases from J, the gap between germline ends came to 18 bases. In DNA form, the CDR3 reads TGTGCCAGCAGCCAAGACGGGGTAGTTCAGGTGAGGTACTTC. Its protein product is CASSQDGVVQVRYF.

This clone has just one count. The chain is built from TRBV7-2 and TRBJ2-7; the match to TRBD1 covers 7 bases. Trimming at V came to 5 bases and at J to 0 bases, leaving 4 bases not matched to a gene. The CDR3 sequence is 14 residues long. Per germline, CDR1 SGHTA and CDR2 FQGNSA. Written as DNA, the CDR3 is TGTGCCAGCAGCCAGACAGGGACCTCCTACGAGCAGTACTTC. Protein sequence: CASSQTGTSYEQYF.

This clone came up once. The rearrangement uses TRBV4-3 and TRBJ1-1; D perhaps matches TRBD1 (5 bases). This CDR3 comprises 13 residues. Per germline, CDR1 LGHNA and CDR2 YSLEER. V was pared by 1 base and J by 4 bases, with 7 bases between. The CDR3 DNA is TGCGCCAGCAGCCAAGGCAGGGTCACTGAAGCTTTCTTT. Protein product: CASSQGRVTEAFF.

This chain joins TRBV30 and TRBJ1-3, with D perhaps TRBD1 (5 bases). CDR1 and CDR2 (germline): GTSNPN, SVGIG (reference sequence). The CDR3 is 14 amino acids. V was clipped by 3 bases and J by 6 bases, with 15 bases between them. The CDR3 nucleotides read TGTGCCTGGAGAGGTTGGCAGGGCGAAAACACCATATATTTT. The encoded protein is CAWRGWQGENTIYF.

V usage is TRBV10-3 and J usage is TRBJ2-2, with D maybe TRBD2 (5 bases). Germline loops: CDR1 ENHRY, CDR2 SYGVKD. The CDR3 loop spans 15 amino acids. The ends were cut back, 3 bases at V and 4 bases at J, with 12 bases in the middle. The CDR3 nucleotides are TGTGCCATCAGTGAACGGCGGGTCGGCACCGGGGAGCTGTTTTTT. This sequence encodes CAISERRVGTGELFF.

This clone came up once. This chain uses TRBV2 with TRBJ2-7, with D possibly being TRBD2 (5 bases). V was cut by 8 bases and J by 0 bases, with 11 bases left in between. The CDR3 runs to 13 residues. Germline V gene sequence: CDR1 SNHLY, CDR2 FYNNEI. CDR3 DNA: TGTGCCAGCTCCCTAGCCAGCTCCTACGAGCAGTACTTC. Residues: CASSLASSYEQYF.

V is TRBV7-2 and J is TRBJ1-2; a possible D gene is TRBD1 (6 bases). Germline V gene sequence: CDR1 SGHTA, CDR2 FQGNSA. The CDR3 runs to 16 residues. Trimming removed 1 base from V and 5 bases from J, with 17 bases in between. The CDR3 reads CASSLGGGSSSYGYTF. In DNA, the CDR3 is TGTGCCAGCAGCTTAGGGGGGGGCTCCTCCTCATATGGCTACACCTTC.

This chain links TRBV9 with TRBJ2-7; 10 bases align to TRBD2. The junction had 7 bases not matched to a gene; V was cut back by 4 bases and J by 3 bases. The germline gives CDR1 SGDLS, CDR2 YYNGEE. This CDR3 has 15 amino acids. The CDR3 bases are TGTGCCAGCAGCCCAATGGGGACTAGCGTCTACGAGCAGTACTTC. It is translated as CASSPMGTSVYEQYF.

The chain recombines TRBV5-5 with TRBJ2-7; maybe TRBD1 (5 bases). The V and J ends lost 2 bases and 4 bases respectively, with 10 bases between them. CDR3 length: 13 amino acids. Germline-derived CDR1 and CDR2 are SGHKS and YYEKEE (reference sequence). The CDR3 DNA reads TGTGCCAGCAGCTTCTCACAGGTTTACGAGCAGTACTTC. Protein: CASSFSQVYEQYF.

This chain connects TRBV7-9 to TRBJ1-3; no firm D call. The CDR3 covers 14 residues. Trimming cost V 2 bases and J 4 bases, with 9 bases left between them. CDR1 and CDR2 (germline): SEHNR, FQNEAQ (reference sequence). The CDR3 DNA follows: TGTGCCAGCAGCTTAATAGGCGGGGGAAACACCATATATTTT. Its protein product is CASSLIGGGNTIYF.

This rearrangement joins TRBV11-2 to TRBJ1-6; D is possibly TRBD1 (5 bases). V gave up 5 bases and J gave up 9 bases, with 17 bases separating them. This CDR3 region has 15 residues. Germline V gene sequence: CDR1 SGHAT, CDR2 FQNNGV. CDR3 loop: CASSLTGLGSSPLHF. CDR3 in DNA: TGTGCCAGCAGCCTAACGGGACTAGGTTCTTCACCCCTCCACTTT.

The gene calls are TRBV9 and TRBJ2-1; weak D call: TRBD1 (6 bases). The germline V gene has CDR1 SGDLS and CDR2 YYNGEE. V lost 3 bases to trimming and J lost 2 bases, with 9 bases between them. CDR3 length: 14 residues. This chain's CDR3 is CASSEDRPYNEQFF. CDR3 nucleotides: TGTGCCAGCAGCGAGGACAGACCCTACAATGAGCAGTTCTTC.

The rearrangement uses TRBV7-2 and TRBJ2-2, with 15 bases aligning to TRBD2. Germline CDR1 and CDR2: SGHTA and FQGNSA. The CDR3 runs to 17 residues. V shed 5 bases and J 4 bases; nucleotides not matched to a gene: 5. The chain's CDR3 is CASSPGLAGGSTGELFF. CDR3 DNA sequence: TGTGCCAGCAGCCCAGGACTAGCGGGAGGGAGCACCGGGGAGCTGTTTTTT. The full variable domain, completed using reference TRBV7-2 and TRBJ2-2, is GAGVSQSPSNKVTEKGKDVELRCDPISGHTALYWYRQSLGQGLEFLIYFQGNSAPDKSGLPSDRFSAERTGGSVSTLTIQRTQQEDSAVYLCASSPGLAGGSTGELFFGEGSRLTVL.

The J gene is TRBJ2-7, the V gene TRBV18; D unclear. The CDR3 is 11 amino acids. Germline CDR1 is KGHSH and CDR2 is LQKENI. V was trimmed by 6 bases and J by 3 bases, leaving 6 bases between them. The CDR3: CASSLSYEQYF. The CDR3 bases are TGTGCCAGCTCGCTTAGCTACGAGCAGTACTTC.

The CDR3 region has the DNA TGTGCCAGTAGTCAGGTGTATGGCTACACCTTC. This translates into CASSQVYGYTF. The V and J genes are TRBV19 and TRBJ1-2; D gene uncertain. The CDR3 spans 11 residues. The V end was cut by 5 bases, the J end by 5 bases, with 6 bases between. Germline V gives CDR1 LNHDA, CDR2 SQIVND (reference sequence).

The chain uses TRBV30 and TRBJ1-4; possibly TRBD1 for D (6 bases). Per germline, CDR1 GTSNPN and CDR2 SVGIG (reference sequence). This CDR3 spans 13 amino acids. Deletions cut 1 base from V and 7 bases from J, with 10 bases between. In DNA, the CDR3 is TGTGCCTGGAGTGGGGGGCTTGGTGAAAAACTGTTTTTT. Amino acid sequence: CAWSGGLGEKLFF.

This chain links TRBV5-1 with TRBJ1-5; tentatively, D is TRBD1 (6 bases). Trimming shortened V by 1 base and J by 7 bases, and 12 bases separated the two germline ends. The CDR3 spans 14 residues. CDR1 is SGHRS and CDR2 is YFSETQ in the germline V gene. The CDR3 sequence: CASSLRGGDQPQHF. DNA of the CDR3: TGCGCCAGCAGCTTGAGGGGGGGCGACCAGCCCCAGCATTTT. The whole variable domain, remainder taken from reference TRBV5-1 and TRBJ1-5, is KAGVTQTPRYLIKTRGQQVTLSCSPISGHRSVSWYQQTPGQGLQFLFEYFSETQRNKGNFPGRFSGRQFSNSRSEMNVSTLELGDSALYLCASSLRGGDQPQHFGDGTRLSIL.

This clone has only one observation. V is TRBV19 and J is TRBJ2-1; 9 bases agree with TRBD2. The germline V gene encodes CDR1 LNHDA and CDR2 SQIVND (reference sequence). The CDR3 spans 15 residues. V trimming: 8 bases; J trimming: 7 bases; junction bases outside the gene matches: 12. CDR3 protein: CASYTRAGGSNEQFF. In DNA form, the CDR3 reads TGTGCCAGTTATACTAGAGCGGGAGGATCGAATGAGCAGTTCTTC.

The rearrangement uses TRBV6-2 or TRBV6-3 and TRBJ1-1; 7 bases agree with TRBD1. CDR1 is MNHEY and CDR2 is SVGEGT in the germline V gene. The ends lost 6 bases at V and 0 bases at J; junction bases unmatched: 10. The CDR3 is 16 residues long. Here the CDR3 DNA reads TGTGCCAGCAGCCCCCGGGACAGACTAATGAACACTGAAGCTTTCTTT. Translation: CASSPRDRLMNTEAFF.

The genes are TRBV7-2 and TRBJ1-5; maybe TRBD1 (6 bases). The CDR3 sequence is 14 residues long. Germline lookup yields CDR1 SGHTA and CDR2 FQGNSA. V was clipped by 5 bases and J by 7 bases, with 15 bases between them. CDR3 nucleotides: TGTGCCAGCAGCCTAAAGGGGGGGGACCAGCCCCAGCATTTT. As protein: CASSLKGGDQPQHF.